The 15 T cell receptor beta chains below all came from one sample that was sequenced in a study of low-dose radiotherapy and immunotherapy resistance in tumors. Covering alpha and beta chains, TRAV- and TRBV-specific primers were used for the first-strand cDNA. TCR amplification involved 20 PCR cycles with a constant-region primer and V-primer adapter. Using its own MiXCR run on the reads, TCRdb lists one record per CDR3 protein. The sample has more than 50,000 distinct CDR3 sequences; around 25% are singletons. As for time point: before trial treatment. The material was PBMCs, obtained before treatment. These receptors all come from a male donor with prostate cancer.

The V and J genes are TRBV29-1 and TRBJ2-3, with a tentative D call TRBD1 (6 bases). V lost 7 bases and J 0 bases, leaving 14 bases between the germline ends. Looked up from germline, CDR1 is SQVTM and CDR2 is ANQGSEA. This CDR3 region has 14 residues. DNA of the CDR3: TGCAGCGCCACCGGGACACCTAGCACAGATACGCAGTATTTT. Protein: CSATGTPSTDTQYF.

About this clonotype itself: One end of the junction is discordant with germline, which a read error may explain. This chain joins TRBV3-1 and TRBJ2-7; D gene ambiguous. This CDR3 has 12 amino acids. Germline loops: CDR1 LGHDT, CDR2 YNNKEL (reference sequence). CDR3 DNA sequence: TGTGCCAGCAGTCAAGGGTCGGTTGAGCAGTACTTC. Its translation is CASSQGSVEQYF.

The table lists this clonotype with many counts. The chain recombines TRBV6-2 or TRBV6-3 with TRBJ2-7, with D tentatively TRBD2 (5 bases). Germline assignment: CDR1 MNHEY and CDR2 SVGEGT. V was trimmed by 7 bases and J by 3 bases, leaving 16 bases between them. The length of the CDR3 is 14 residues. Written as DNA, the CDR3 is TGTGCCAGCATCACTACCGCTGGGAGCTACGAGCAGTACTTC. Its protein product is CASITTAGSYEQYF.

V and J are TRBV5-1 and TRBJ2-1, with 7 bases fitting TRBD2. Germline lookup yields CDR1 SGHRS and CDR2 YFSETQ. The CDR3 is 13 amino acids. V lost 2 bases to trimming and J lost 8 bases; unmatched junction nucleotides: 4. The CDR3 DNA is TGCGCCAGCAGCTTAACTAGCGTCCATGAGCAGTTCTTC. It specifies CASSLTSVHEQFF.

This rearrangement joins TRBV28 to TRBJ2-7, with unresolved D. The germline V gene has CDR1 MDHEN and CDR2 SYDVKM. The CDR3 has 15 residues. V was shortened by 2 bases and J by 6 bases, with 17 bases between the two germline ends. CDR3 in DNA: TGTGCCAGCAGTTTAAGGTTACCCGGTGGTATCGAGCAGTACTTC. Amino acids: CASSLRLPGGIEQYF.

This clonotype was observed many times. The chain couples TRBV5-1 to TRBJ1-1; D is ambiguous. V dropped 3 bases and J dropped 2 bases, with 8 bases sitting between them. CDR3 length: 13 amino acids. The germline CDR1 and CDR2 sequences are SGHRS and YFSETQ. The CDR3 sequence: CASSSMDNTEAFF. The CDR3 nucleotides read TGCGCCAGCAGCTCAATGGATAACACTGAAGCTTTCTTT.

This clonotype was observed once. V usage is TRBV5-4 and J usage is TRBJ2-3; the D is unclear. The V and J ends lost 2 bases and 7 bases respectively, with 5 bases between them. CDR3 length: 11 amino acids. Germline CDR1 and CDR2: SGHNT and YYREEE (reference sequence). For the CDR3, the DNA is TGTGCCAGCAGCTTTGGGAATACGCAGTATTTT. It translates to CASSFGNTQYF. The full variable domain, rest sourced from reference TRBV5-4 and TRBJ2-3, is ETGVTQSPTHLIKTRGQQVTLRCSSQSGHNTVSWYQQALGQGPQFIFQYYREEENGRGNFPPRFSGLQFPNYSSELNVNALELDDSALYLCASSFGNTQYFGPGTRLTVL.

The J gene is TRBJ1-1, the V gene TRBV6-8; D unresolved. CDR1 MNHGY and CDR2 SAAAGT come from the germline V gene. Between the trimmed V and J ends, which lost 2 bases and 4 bases, there was a span of 11 bases. CDR3 length equals 14 residues. The CDR3 DNA follows: TGTGCCAGCAGTTACCTGGGTTTTTTCACTGAAGCTTTCTTT. It encodes CASSYLGFFTEAFF.

This clonotype was seen at least ten times. The chain couples TRBV4-2 to TRBJ1-4; 8 positions match TRBD1. The CDR3 runs to 16 residues. Germline V CDR1 and CDR2: LGHNA, YNFKEQ. Trimming at V came to 4 bases and at J to 4 bases, leaving 8 bases not matched to a gene. The CDR3 reads CASSPRTGISNEKLFF. The CDR3 DNA follows: TGTGCCAGCAGCCCCCGGACAGGGATAAGTAATGAAAAACTGTTTTTT.

This clonotype has at least ten counts. The V and J genes are TRBV20-1 and TRBJ2-7; 7 bases match TRBD1. The germline V gene has CDR1 DFQATT and CDR2 SNEGSKA (reference sequence). This CDR3 has 12 amino acids. V was clipped by 3 bases and J by 3 bases; unmatched bases: 2. The CDR3 here is CSARTGNYEQYF. DNA for the CDR3: TGCAGTGCTAGGACAGGGAACTACGAGCAGTACTTC.

In its sample, this clonotype was seen many times. The V gene is TRBV9, the J gene TRBJ2-1, with 8 bases aligning to TRBD2. This CDR3 region has 16 residues. Per the germline V gene, CDR1 is SGDLS and CDR2 is YYNGEE. The V and J ends lost 4 bases and 7 bases, in that order; junction bases with no gene match: 13. The CDR3 reads CASSPPGRGARNEQFF. CDR3 coding DNA: TGTGCCAGCAGCCCCCCCGGGCGGGGGGCAAGGAATGAGCAGTTCTTC.

V and J are TRBV4-2 and TRBJ2-5; TRBD2 aligns across 10 bases. Germline loops: CDR1 LGHNA, CDR2 YNFKEQ. This CDR3 spans 16 amino acids. V trimming: 0 bases; J trimming: 4 bases; junction bases outside the gene matches: 5. The CDR3 protein is CASSQDISGGPETQYF. CDR3 bases: TGTGCCAGCAGCCAAGATATTAGCGGGGGGCCAGAGACCCAGTACTTC.

This clonotype occurred many times. V gene TRBV19 combines with J gene TRBJ2-7; maybe TRBD2 (6 bases). The germline CDR1 and CDR2 sequences are LNHDA and SQIVND (reference sequence). V lost 8 bases, J lost 3 bases, and 11 bases lay in between. The CDR3 is 12 amino acids. The CDR3 loop is CASRGNFYEQYF. In nucleotides, the CDR3 is TGTGCCAGTCGGGGGAATTTCTACGAGCAGTACTTC. The complete variable domain, with remaining parts taken from reference TRBV19 and TRBJ2-7, reads DGGITQSPKYLFRKEGQNVTLSCEQNLNHDAMYWYRQDPGQGLRLIYYSQIVNDFQKGDIAEGYSVSREKKESFPLTVTSAQKNPTAFYLCASRGNFYEQYFGPGTRLTVT.

This clonotype was seen at least ten times. The chain combines TRBV6-6 with TRBJ1-4; possibly TRBD1 for D (5 bases). Germline CDR1 is MNHNY and CDR2 is SVGAGI (reference sequence). V was pared by 8 bases and J by 4 bases, with 8 bases between. The CDR3 totals 12 residues. In DNA form, the CDR3 reads TGTGCCAGCCAAGACAGTAATGAAAAACTGTTTTTT. This encodes CASQDSNEKLFF.

The V gene is TRBV7-8, the J gene TRBJ2-2; TRBD1 is a possible D gene (6 bases). The CDR3 spans 15 residues. The V gene lost 5 bases and the J gene lost 0 bases, with 10 bases spanning the gap. The germline gives CDR1 SGHVS, CDR2 FQNEAQ. CDR3 protein: CASSNRVSNTGELFF. CDR3 nucleotide sequence: TGTGCCAGCAGCAACAGGGTTTCGAACACCGGGGAGCTGTTTTTT.